These 3 T cell receptor beta chains originate from one sample sequenced in a study of shared T cell receptors in the human thymus. The method was immunoSEQ multiplex PCR; TCRdb's version includes in-frame clones alone and lacks a portion of them. The sample includes over 60,000 clones, nearly 95% of them seen just once. What was sequenced was thymocytes. These receptor sequences come from a human donor.

The count of this clone is one. The chain joins TRBV5-1 to TRBJ1-2, with D perhaps TRBD1 (6 bases). The CDR3 runs to 17 residues. CDR1 and CDR2 (germline): SGHRS, YFSETQ. V was trimmed by 3 bases and J by 3 bases, leaving 21 bases between them. The CDR3, as DNA: TGCGCCAGCAGCTCGAGGGGGACACCGGGCGGGTACTATGGCTACACCTTC. Translated: CASSSRGTPGGYYGYTF. The full variable domain, with the rest looked up from reference TRBV5-1 and TRBJ1-2, is KAGVTQTPRYLIKTRGQQVTLSCSPISGHRSVSWYQQTPGQGLQFLFEYFSETQRNKGNFPGRFSGRQFSNSRSEMNVSTLELGDSALYLCASSSRGTPGGYYGYTFGSGTRLTVV.

V is TRBV10-3 and J is TRBJ2-1; 10 bases fit TRBD2. V dropped 2 bases and J dropped 2; count of bases not matched to a gene: 21. Germline V gene data show CDR1 as ENHRY and CDR2 as SYGVKD. The CDR3 has 22 amino acids. The CDR3 nucleotides are TGTGCCATCAGTGAGAGGGTACAGGAGCGGGGGGGCCTTCTCAGCGCCTACAATGAGCAGTTCTTC. Amino acid sequence: CAISERVQERGGLLSAYNEQFF.

V gene TRBV18 combines with J gene TRBJ1-2; D not resolved. V lost 0 bases and J 2 bases, leaving 10 bases between the germline ends. The CDR3 is made up of 15 amino acids. Germline V gene lookup returns CDR1 KGHSH and CDR2 LQKENI. The CDR3 coding sequence is TGTGCCAGCTCACCACCGGCCACGGGGAACTATGGCTACACCTTC. Its translation: CASSPPATGNYGYTF.